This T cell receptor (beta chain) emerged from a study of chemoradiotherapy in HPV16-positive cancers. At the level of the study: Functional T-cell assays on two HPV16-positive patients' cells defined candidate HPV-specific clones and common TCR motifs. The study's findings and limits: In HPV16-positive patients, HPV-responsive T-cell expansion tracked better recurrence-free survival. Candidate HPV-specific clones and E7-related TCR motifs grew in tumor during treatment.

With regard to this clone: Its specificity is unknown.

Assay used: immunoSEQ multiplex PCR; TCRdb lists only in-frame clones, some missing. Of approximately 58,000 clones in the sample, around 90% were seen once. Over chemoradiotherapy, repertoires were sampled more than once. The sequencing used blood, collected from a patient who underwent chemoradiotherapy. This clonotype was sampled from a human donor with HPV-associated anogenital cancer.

The CDR3 coding sequence is TGTGCCAGTAGCCCACCTCAGGGATACCCCGACGAGCAGTACTTC. It codes for CASSPPQGYPDEQYF. The chain links TRBV19 to TRBJ2-7, with D possibly being TRBD1 (5 bases). This CDR3 has 15 amino acids. Germline V gene lookup returns CDR1 LNHDA and CDR2 SQIVND (reference sequence). V lost 6 bases and J lost 5, with 20 bases in between. Full variable domain (rest looked up from reference TRBV19 and TRBJ2-7): DGGITQSPKYLFRKEGQNVTLSCEQNLNHDAMYWYRQDPGQGLRLIYYSQIVNDFQKGDIAEGYSVSREKKESFPLTVTSAQKNPTAFYLCASSPPQGYPDEQYFGPGTRLTVT.